One and the same sample provided the 26 T cell receptor beta chains below, sequenced in a study of cytomegalovirus exposure and HLA in healthy donors. The PCR ran on 60 Vbeta and 13 Jbeta primers. Measured with immunoSEQ multiplex PCR; TCRdb has only the in-frame clones, and not every one. There are about 130,000 clones in the sample; around 67% occur only once, and about 4.4% lies in the top ten. Sequenced: PBMCs. These receptors all stem from a man aged 55 to 70 in good health and CMV-seropositive.

This sequence joins TRBV4-1 and TRBJ2-2; D might be TRBD1 (5 bases). V lost 4 bases and J 1 base, leaving 13 bases between the germline ends. This CDR3 comprises 16 residues. In germline, CDR1 is MGHRA, CDR2 YSYEKL. The CDR3 sequence is CASSPTDPMNTGELFF. In DNA form, the CDR3 reads TGCGCCAGCAGCCCGACAGACCCAATGAACACCGGGGAGCTGTTTTTT.

The chain employs TRBV5-1 and TRBJ2-7; 8 bases line up with TRBD1. V trimming: 0 bases; J trimming: 4 bases; junction bases outside the gene matches: 3. The CDR3 length is 14 residues. CDR1 SGHRS and CDR2 YFSETQ come from the germline V gene. CDR3 DNA sequence: TGCGCCAGCAGCTTGGGACAGGGGATTTACGAGCAGTACTTC. The encoded protein is CASSLGQGIYEQYF.

V gene TRBV5-1 combines with J gene TRBJ2-1; tentatively, D is TRBD1 (6 bases). CDR1 and CDR2 (germline): SGHRS, YFSETQ. The germline V and J ends were trimmed by 6 bases and 0 bases, with 16 bases remaining between them. This CDR3 spans 16 amino acids. The CDR3 sequence is CASTKGVGVSYNEQFF. Written as DNA, the CDR3 is TGCGCCAGCACCAAGGGGGTGGGTGTCTCCTACAATGAGCAGTTCTTC. Looking up the rest from reference TRBV5-1 and TRBJ2-1 gives the full variable domain: KAGVTQTPRYLIKTRGQQVTLSCSPISGHRSVSWYQQTPGQGLQFLFEYFSETQRNKGNFPGRFSGRQFSNSRSEMNVSTLELGDSALYLCASTKGVGVSYNEQFFGPGTRLTVL.

The V call is TRBV6-5, the J call TRBJ2-7; 7 bases line up with TRBD1. CDR1 and CDR2 (germline): MNHEY, SVGAGI. V dropped 3 bases and J dropped 2; count of bases not matched to a gene: 4. The CDR3 is 14 amino acids. The CDR3 loop is CASSYTGTAYEQYF. CDR3 DNA: TGTGCCAGCAGTTATACCGGGACAGCCTACGAGCAGTACTTC.

This chain connects TRBV7-9 to TRBJ2-4, with 8 bases aligning to TRBD2. CDR1 SEHNR and CDR2 FQNEAQ come from the germline V gene (reference sequence). J gave up 0 bases and V 0 bases, and 4 bases lay outside the gene matches. CDR3 length: 17 amino acids. In nucleotides, the CDR3 is TGTGCCAGCAGCTTAGCCCGGGGGGGGGTAGCCAAAAACATTCAGTACTTC. Its protein product is CASSLARGGVAKNIQYF.

The chain has TRBV5-1 and TRBJ1-3; a possible D gene is TRBD1 (5 bases). Germline CDR1 SGHRS, CDR2 YFSETQ. Between the trimmed V and J ends, which lost 0 bases and 6 bases, there was a span of 13 bases. The CDR3 consists of 15 residues. The CDR3 DNA follows: TGCGCCAGCAGCTTGGTTGGCCGGGGGACAAACACCATATATTTT. This encodes CASSLVGRGTNTIYF.

The chain joins TRBV28 to TRBJ1-1; unclear D gene. This CDR3 spans 15 amino acids. The germline CDR1 and CDR2 sequences are MDHEN and SYDVKM. The ends were cut back, 7 bases at V and 1 base at J, with 16 bases in the middle. DNA of the CDR3: TGTGCCAGCACTTCGCCCCAGGCAGCGAACACTGAAGCTTTCTTT. It translates to CASTSPQAANTEAFF.

There are a few counts of this clone. The genes are TRBV28 and TRBJ1-2; 7 bases are shared with TRBD1. In germline, CDR1 is MDHEN, CDR2 SYDVKM. With V trimmed by 2 bases and J by 4 bases, 4 bases remained unmatched. CDR3 length: 14 residues. CDR3: CASSLIQGPYGYTF. The CDR3 nucleotides are TGTGCCAGCAGTTTAATACAGGGGCCCTATGGCTACACCTTC.

The chain employs TRBV5-1 and TRBJ2-1, with 11 bases that match TRBD1. V lost 3 bases and J lost 4; bases outside the gene matches: 6. The CDR3 has 16 residues. Germline assignment: CDR1 SGHRS and CDR2 YFSETQ. CDR3 bases: TGCGCCAGCAGCTCGGGTGGGACAGGGGGATACAATGAGCAGTTCTTC. Translation: CASSSGGTGGYNEQFF.

The V call is TRBV6-5, the J call TRBJ1-6; D is ambiguous. The V gene lost 0 bases and the J gene lost 10 bases, with 10 bases spanning the gap. The CDR3 loop spans 14 amino acids. Germline V gene sequence: CDR1 MNHEY, CDR2 SVGAGI. DNA for the CDR3: TGTGCCAGCAGTTACTCGAACGAACGGTCACCCCTCCACTTT. Protein: CASSYSNERSPLHF.

This chain connects TRBV19 to TRBJ1-4; D is undetermined. Per germline, CDR1 LNHDA and CDR2 SQIVND (reference sequence). This CDR3 has 13 residues. Deletions cut 6 bases from V and 0 bases from J, with 5 bases between. CDR3 loop: CASRPATNEKLFF. For the CDR3, the DNA is TGTGCCAGTAGGCCAGCAACTAATGAAAAACTGTTTTTT.

The CDR3 is CAWRQGGNQPQHF. The CDR3 nucleotides read TGTGCCTGGAGACAGGGGGGCAATCAGCCCCAGCATTTT. The chain is built from TRBV30 and TRBJ1-5; 8 bases are shared with TRBD1. The CDR3 totals 13 residues. The V and J ends lost 3 bases and 2 bases, in that order; junction bases with no gene match: 0. Germline CDR1 reads GTSNPN; CDR2 reads SVGIG (reference sequence).

The V gene is TRBV20-1, the J gene TRBJ1-2; D is unresolved. The CDR3 runs to 11 residues. V was cut by 4 bases and J by 4 bases, with 7 bases left in between. The germline CDR1 and CDR2 sequences are DFQATT and SNEGSKA (reference sequence). The CDR3 region has the DNA TGCAGTGCTACACAGTCCTATGGCTACACCTTC. It is translated as CSATQSYGYTF.

With respect to this clone: The missing conserved phenylalanine or tryptophan at the end of this CDR3 makes a read error likely. This chain links TRBV6-1 with TRBJ2-7; D possibly corresponds to TRBD1 (5 bases). CDR1 and CDR2 (germline): MNHNS, SASEGT. The V gene lost 6 bases and the J gene lost 0 bases, with 15 bases spanning the gap. The CDR3 runs to 15 residues. The CDR3 is CASRAGNRASYEQYC. CDR3 in DNA: TGTGCCAGCAGAGCAGGGAACCGGGCCTCCTACGAGCAGTACTGC.

This chain connects TRBV5-8 to TRBJ1-4; no definite D call. CDR3 length: 15 residues. Trimming removed 0 bases from V and 5 bases from J, with 11 bases in between. The germline V gene has CDR1 SGHTS and CDR2 YDEGEE. CDR3 nucleotide sequence: TGTGCCAGCAGCTTGGGGGCAGTTGGGAATGAAAAACTGTTTTTT. It yields the protein CASSLGAVGNEKLFF.

This clone was seen once. V gene TRBV19 combines with J gene TRBJ2-7, with 7 bases lining up with TRBD1. Germline V gene data show CDR1 as LNHDA and CDR2 as SQIVND (reference sequence). This CDR3 contains 16 residues. The trim removed 4 bases at V and 2 bases at J, leaving 11 bases unmatched. CDR3 sequence (DNA): TGTGCCAGTAGTACCCGTCGAACGGGACAGACCTACGAGCAGTACTTC. Translating gives CASSTRRTGQTYEQYF.

This clone came up a few times. This chain links TRBV6-5 with TRBJ2-5; D is uncertain. Germline V CDR1 and CDR2: MNHEY, SVGAGI. V lost 5 bases and J 5 bases, leaving 9 bases between the germline ends. The CDR3 extends over 12 amino acids. Here the CDR3 DNA reads TGTGCCAGCAGTAATCCTCGGGAGACCCAGTACTTC. This translates into CASSNPRETQYF.

The chain couples TRBV29-1 to TRBJ2-7; possible D gene TRBD1, 6 bases. The CDR3 loop spans 14 amino acids. The V end lost 3 bases, the J end lost 0 bases, and 12 bases lay between the germline ends. In germline, CDR1 is SQVTM, CDR2 ANQGSEA. The CDR3 loop reads CSVDAGANSYEQYF. Here the CDR3 DNA reads TGCAGCGTTGATGCAGGGGCTAACTCCTACGAGCAGTACTTC.

The chain uses TRBV11-2 and TRBJ2-2, with D unresolved. CDR3 size: 15 residues. Germline CDR1 reads SGHAT; CDR2 reads FQNNGV. V dropped 6 bases and J dropped 0 bases, with 11 bases sitting between them. DNA of the CDR3: TGTGCCAGCAGGAGAGGATTTTCGAACACCGGGGAGCTGTTTTTT. The encoded protein is CASRRGFSNTGELFF.

This clone occurred a few times. V gene TRBV18 combines with J gene TRBJ2-5; D gene unclear. Trimming cost V 3 bases and J 5 bases, with 10 bases left between them. This CDR3 comprises 13 residues. CDR1 and CDR2 from the germline V gene are KGHSH and LQKENI. The CDR3 nucleotides are TGTGCCAGCTCACCGGGCGTTCTCGAGACCCAGTACTTC. Residues: CASSPGVLETQYF.

The chain is built from TRBV10-1 and TRBJ2-3; D might be TRBD2 (6 bases). This CDR3 spans 16 amino acids. Germline-derived CDR1 and CDR2 are WNHNN and SYGVQD (reference sequence). The V end lost 1 base, the J end lost 4 bases, and 15 bases lay between the germline ends. CDR3 in amino acids: CASSEFWGDSADTQYF. As DNA, the CDR3 is TGCGCCAGCAGTGAGTTCTGGGGGGATTCGGCAGATACGCAGTATTTT.

The chain uses TRBV6-5 and TRBJ1-1; D gene uncertain. The CDR3 runs 14 residues. With 0 bases removed from V and 2 bases from J, the gap between germline ends came to 7 bases. Germline V gene lookup returns CDR1 MNHEY and CDR2 SVGAGI. This CDR3 reads CASSYSWQNTEAFF. CDR3 in DNA: TGTGCCAGCAGTTACTCTTGGCAAAACACTGAAGCTTTCTTT.

The chain combines TRBV5-4 with TRBJ2-5; tentatively, D is TRBD2 (5 bases). V dropped 1 base and J dropped 2 bases, with 9 bases sitting between them. The CDR3 spans 14 residues. Per germline, CDR1 SGHNT and CDR2 YYREEE (reference sequence). The CDR3 reads CASSLRGNQETQYF. CDR3 DNA: TGTGCCAGCAGCTTGCGGGGAAATCAAGAGACCCAGTACTTC.

The CDR3 sequence is CASSFTTGENTEAFF. The CDR3 DNA reads TGCGCCAGCAGCTTTACTACAGGGGAGAACACTGAAGCTTTCTTT. This chain joins TRBV5-1 and TRBJ1-1; 7 bases are a match to TRBD1. The germline V gene has CDR1 SGHRS and CDR2 YFSETQ. The CDR3 sequence is 15 residues long. V trimming: 2 bases; J trimming: 1 base; junction bases outside the gene matches: 5.

The CDR3 DNA is TGTGCCAGCAGGGAGACAGGGGTTCGCACCGGGGAGCTGTTTTTT. It codes for CASRETGVRTGELFF. This chain joins TRBV6-5 and TRBJ2-2, with 8 bases that match TRBD1. This CDR3 has 15 residues. From germline, CDR1 is MNHEY and CDR2 SVGAGI. The trim removed 6 bases at V and 4 bases at J, leaving 7 bases unmatched.

The chain uses TRBV7-2 and TRBJ2-2; D is perhaps TRBD1 (6 bases). This CDR3 has 15 amino acids. CDR1 and CDR2 (germline): SGHTA, FQGNSA. V was trimmed by 5 bases and J by 4 bases, leaving 14 bases between them. DNA of the CDR3: TGTGCCAGCAGCGGCACAGGGCCGCGCACCGGGGAGCTGTTTTTT. This gives the protein CASSGTGPRTGELFF.